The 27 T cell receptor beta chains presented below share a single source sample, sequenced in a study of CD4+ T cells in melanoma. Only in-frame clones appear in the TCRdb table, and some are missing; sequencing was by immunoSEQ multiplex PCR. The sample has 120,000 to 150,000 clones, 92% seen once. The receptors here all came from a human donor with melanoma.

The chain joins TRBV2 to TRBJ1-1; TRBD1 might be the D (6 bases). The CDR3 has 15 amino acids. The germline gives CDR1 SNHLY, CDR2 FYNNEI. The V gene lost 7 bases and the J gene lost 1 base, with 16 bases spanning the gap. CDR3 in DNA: TGTGCCAGCAAGGGGGAGGACGTCCCGAACACTGAAGCTTTCTTT. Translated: CASKGEDVPNTEAFF.

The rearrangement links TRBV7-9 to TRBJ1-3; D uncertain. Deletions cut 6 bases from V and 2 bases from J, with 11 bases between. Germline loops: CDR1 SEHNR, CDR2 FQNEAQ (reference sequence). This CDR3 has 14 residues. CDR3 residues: CASSWTGPGNTIYF. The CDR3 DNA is TGTGCCAGCAGTTGGACGGGCCCTGGAAACACCATATATTTT. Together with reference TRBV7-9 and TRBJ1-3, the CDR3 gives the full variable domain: DTGVSQNPRHKITKRGQNVTFRCDPISEHNRLYWYRQTLGQGPEFLTYFQNEAQLEKSRLLSDRFSAERPKGSFSTLEIQRTEQGDSAMYLCASSWTGPGNTIYFGEGSWLTVV.

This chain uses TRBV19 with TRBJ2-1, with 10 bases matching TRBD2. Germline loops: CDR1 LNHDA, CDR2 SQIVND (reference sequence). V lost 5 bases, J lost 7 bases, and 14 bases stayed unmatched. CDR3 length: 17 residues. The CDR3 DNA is TGTGCCAGTAGTGACCCTGGGGATAGCGGGGGGCGGAATGAGCAGTTCTTC. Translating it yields CASSDPGDSGGRNEQFF. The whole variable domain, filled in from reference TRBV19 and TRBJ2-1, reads DGGITQSPKYLFRKEGQNVTLSCEQNLNHDAMYWYRQDPGQGLRLIYYSQIVNDFQKGDIAEGYSVSREKKESFPLTVTSAQKNPTAFYLCASSDPGDSGGRNEQFFGPGTRLTVL.

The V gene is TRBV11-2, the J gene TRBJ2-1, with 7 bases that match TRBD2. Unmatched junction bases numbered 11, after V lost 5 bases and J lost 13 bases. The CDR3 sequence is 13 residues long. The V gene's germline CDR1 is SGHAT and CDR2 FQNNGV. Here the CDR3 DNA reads TGTGCCAGCAGCGCCCAAAGTCTAGCGGTACAGTTCTTC. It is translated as CASSAQSLAVQFF.

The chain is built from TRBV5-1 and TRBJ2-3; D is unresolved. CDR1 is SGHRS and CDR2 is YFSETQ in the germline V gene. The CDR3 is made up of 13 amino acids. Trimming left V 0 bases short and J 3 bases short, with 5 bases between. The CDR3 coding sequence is TGCGCCAGCAGCTTGGACGGGACAGATACGCAGTATTTT. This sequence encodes CASSLDGTDTQYF. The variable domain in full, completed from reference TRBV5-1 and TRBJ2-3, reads KAGVTQTPRYLIKTRGQQVTLSCSPISGHRSVSWYQQTPGQGLQFLFEYFSETQRNKGNFPGRFSGRQFSNSRSEMNVSTLELGDSALYLCASSLDGTDTQYFGPGTRLTVL.

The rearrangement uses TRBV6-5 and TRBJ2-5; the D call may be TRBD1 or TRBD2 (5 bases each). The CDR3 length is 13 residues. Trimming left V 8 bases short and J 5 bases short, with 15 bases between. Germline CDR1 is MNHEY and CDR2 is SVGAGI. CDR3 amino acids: CASALRGPETQYF. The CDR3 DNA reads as TGTGCCAGCGCGCTCCGGGGCCCGGAGACCCAGTACTTC.

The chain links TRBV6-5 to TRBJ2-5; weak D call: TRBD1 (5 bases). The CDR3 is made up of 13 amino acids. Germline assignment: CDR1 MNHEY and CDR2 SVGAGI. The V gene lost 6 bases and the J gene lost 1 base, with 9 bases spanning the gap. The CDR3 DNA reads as TGTGCCAGCAGGATCAGGGCCCAAGAGACCCAGTACTTC. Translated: CASRIRAQETQYF.

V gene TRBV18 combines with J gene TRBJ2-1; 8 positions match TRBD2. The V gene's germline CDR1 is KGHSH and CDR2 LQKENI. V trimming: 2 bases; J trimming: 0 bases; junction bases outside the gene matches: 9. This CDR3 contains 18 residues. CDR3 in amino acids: CASSPSGLALSSYNEQFF. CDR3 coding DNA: TGTGCCAGCTCACCAAGCGGACTAGCTTTGAGCTCCTACAATGAGCAGTTCTTC.

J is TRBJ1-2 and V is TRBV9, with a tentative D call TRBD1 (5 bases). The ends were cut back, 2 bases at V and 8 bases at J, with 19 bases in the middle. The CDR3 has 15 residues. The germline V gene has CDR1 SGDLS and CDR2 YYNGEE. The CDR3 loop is CASSVRQTSTKGYTF. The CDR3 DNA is TGTGCCAGCAGCGTTAGACAGACCTCCACTAAGGGCTACACCTTC.

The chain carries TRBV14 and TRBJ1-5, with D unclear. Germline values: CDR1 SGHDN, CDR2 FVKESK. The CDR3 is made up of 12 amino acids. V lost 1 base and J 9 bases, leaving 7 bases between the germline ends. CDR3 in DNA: TGTGCCAGCAGCCAAGTTTTGTGGCCCCAGCATTTT. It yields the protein CASSQVLWPQHF.

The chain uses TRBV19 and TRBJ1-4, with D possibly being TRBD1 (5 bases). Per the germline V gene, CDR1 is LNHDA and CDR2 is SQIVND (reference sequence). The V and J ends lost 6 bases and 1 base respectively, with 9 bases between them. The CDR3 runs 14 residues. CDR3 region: CASSRQLTNEKLFF. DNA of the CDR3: TGTGCCAGTAGCCGACAGTTAACTAATGAAAAACTGTTTTTT.

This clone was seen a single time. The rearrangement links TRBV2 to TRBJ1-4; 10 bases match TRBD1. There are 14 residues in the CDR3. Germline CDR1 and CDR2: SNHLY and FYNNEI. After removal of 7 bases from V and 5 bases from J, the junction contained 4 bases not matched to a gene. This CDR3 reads CASTLTGGNEKLFF. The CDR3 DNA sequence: TGTGCCAGCACTTTGACAGGGGGCAATGAAAAACTGTTTTTT. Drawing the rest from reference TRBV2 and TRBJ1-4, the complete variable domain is EPEVTQTPSHQVTQMGQEVILRCVPISNHLYFYWYRQILGQKVEFLVSFYNNEISEKSEIFDDQFSVERPDGSNFTLKIRSTKLEDSAMYFCASTLTGGNEKLFFGSGTQLSVL.

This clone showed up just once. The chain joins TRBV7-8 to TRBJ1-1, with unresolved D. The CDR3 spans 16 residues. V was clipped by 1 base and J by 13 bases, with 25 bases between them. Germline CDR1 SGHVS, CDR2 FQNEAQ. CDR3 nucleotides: TGTGCCAGCAGCTTAGAGGGCTCACGGAGTATTCTAGGCGGTTTCTTT. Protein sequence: CASSLEGSRSILGGFF.

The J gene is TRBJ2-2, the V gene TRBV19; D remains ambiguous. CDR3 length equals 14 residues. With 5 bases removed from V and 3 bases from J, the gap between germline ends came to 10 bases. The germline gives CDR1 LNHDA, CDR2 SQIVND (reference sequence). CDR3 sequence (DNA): TGTGCCAGTAGTCTCCACAGTTACACCGGGGAGCTGTTTTTT. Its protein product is CASSLHSYTGELFF.

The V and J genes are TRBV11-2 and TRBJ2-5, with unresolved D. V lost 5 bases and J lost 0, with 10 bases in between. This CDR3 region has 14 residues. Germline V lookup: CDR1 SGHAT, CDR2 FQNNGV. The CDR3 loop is CASSGDLYQETQYF. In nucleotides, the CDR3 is TGTGCCAGCAGCGGGGATTTGTACCAAGAGACCCAGTACTTC.

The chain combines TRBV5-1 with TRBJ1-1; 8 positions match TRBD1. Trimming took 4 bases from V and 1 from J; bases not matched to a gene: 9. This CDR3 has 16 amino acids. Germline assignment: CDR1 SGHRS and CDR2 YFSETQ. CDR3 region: CASSRSLQGANTEAFF. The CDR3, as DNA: TGCGCCAGCAGCCGAAGCCTCCAGGGGGCGAACACTGAAGCTTTCTTT.

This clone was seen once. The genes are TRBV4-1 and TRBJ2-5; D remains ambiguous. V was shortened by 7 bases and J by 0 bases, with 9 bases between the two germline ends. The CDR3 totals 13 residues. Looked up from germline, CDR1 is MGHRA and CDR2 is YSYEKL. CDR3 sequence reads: CASMGTDQETQYF. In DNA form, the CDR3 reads TGCGCCAGCATGGGAACAGACCAAGAGACCCAGTACTTC.

CDR3 residues: CAWSTGAGTEQYF. DNA for the CDR3: TGTGCCTGGAGTACAGGGGCCGGGACAGAGCAGTACTTC. The chain links TRBV30 to TRBJ2-7; 7 bases line up with TRBD1. The CDR3 has 13 residues. The germline gives CDR1 GTSNPN, CDR2 SVGIG (reference sequence). J gave up 7 bases and V 2 bases, and 8 bases lay outside the gene matches.

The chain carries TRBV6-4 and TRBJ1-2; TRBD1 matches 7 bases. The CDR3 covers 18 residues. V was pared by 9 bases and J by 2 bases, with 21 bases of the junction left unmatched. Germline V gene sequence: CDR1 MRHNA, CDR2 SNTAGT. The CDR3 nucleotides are TGTGCCAGGCCTGGCCCCGGGACAGAAAAGCTACACAACTATGGCTACACCTTC. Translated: CARPGPGTEKLHNYGYTF.

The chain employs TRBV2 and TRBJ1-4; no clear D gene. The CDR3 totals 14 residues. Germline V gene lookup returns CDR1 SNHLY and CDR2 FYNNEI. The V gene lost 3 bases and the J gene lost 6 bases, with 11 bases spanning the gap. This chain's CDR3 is CASSEALTDEKLFF. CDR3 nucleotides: TGTGCCAGCAGTGAGGCACTAACGGATGAAAAACTGTTTTTT.

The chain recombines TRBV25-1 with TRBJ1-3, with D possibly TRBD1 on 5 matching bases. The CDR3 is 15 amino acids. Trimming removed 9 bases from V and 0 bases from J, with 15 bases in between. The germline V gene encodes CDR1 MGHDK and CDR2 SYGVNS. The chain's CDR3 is CASRQPRYSGNTIYF. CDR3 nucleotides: TGTGCCAGTAGACAGCCCAGGTACTCTGGAAACACCATATATTTT.

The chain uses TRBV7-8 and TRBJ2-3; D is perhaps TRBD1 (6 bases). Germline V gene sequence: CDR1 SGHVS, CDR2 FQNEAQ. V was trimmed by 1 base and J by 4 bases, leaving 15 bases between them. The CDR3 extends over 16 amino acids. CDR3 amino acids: CASSLVGRGNADTQYF. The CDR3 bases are TGTGCCAGCAGCTTAGTTGGCAGGGGAAACGCAGATACGCAGTATTTT.

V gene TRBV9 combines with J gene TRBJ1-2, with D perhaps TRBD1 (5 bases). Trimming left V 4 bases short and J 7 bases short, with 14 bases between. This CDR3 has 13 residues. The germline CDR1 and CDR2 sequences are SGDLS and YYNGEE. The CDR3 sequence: CASSLGGTPGYTF. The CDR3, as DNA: TGTGCCAGCAGCTTGGGGGGTACTCCTGGCTACACCTTC.

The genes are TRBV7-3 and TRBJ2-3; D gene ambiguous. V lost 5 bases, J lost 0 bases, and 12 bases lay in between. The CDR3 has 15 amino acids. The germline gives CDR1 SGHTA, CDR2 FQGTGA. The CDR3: CASSPTRSSTDTQYF. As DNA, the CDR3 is TGTGCCAGCAGCCCAACACGCTCTAGCACAGATACGCAGTATTTT. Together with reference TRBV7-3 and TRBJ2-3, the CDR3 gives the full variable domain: GAGVSQTPSNKVTEKGKYVELRCDPISGHTALYWYRQSLGQGPEFLIYFQGTGAADDSGLPNDRFFAVRPEGSVSTLKIQRTERGDSAVYLCASSPTRSSTDTQYFGPGTRLTVL.

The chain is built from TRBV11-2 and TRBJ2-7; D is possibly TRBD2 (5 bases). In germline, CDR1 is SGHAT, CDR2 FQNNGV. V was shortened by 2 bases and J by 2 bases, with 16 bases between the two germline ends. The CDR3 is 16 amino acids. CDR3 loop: CASSLWRGSGTYEQYF. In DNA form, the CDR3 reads TGTGCCAGCAGCTTATGGCGAGGATCGGGGACCTACGAGCAGTACTTC. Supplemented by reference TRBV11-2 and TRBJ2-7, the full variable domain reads EAGVAQSPRYKIIEKRQSVAFWCNPISGHATLYWYQQILGQGPKLLIQFQNNGVVDDSQLPKDRFSAERLKGVDSTLKIQPAKLEDSAVYLCASSLWRGSGTYEQYFGPGTRLTVT.

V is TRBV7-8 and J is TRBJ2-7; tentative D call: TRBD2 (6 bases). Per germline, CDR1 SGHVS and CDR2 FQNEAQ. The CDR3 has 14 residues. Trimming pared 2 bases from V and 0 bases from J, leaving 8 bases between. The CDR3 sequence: CASSLFGGSYEQYF. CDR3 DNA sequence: TGTGCCAGCAGCTTATTCGGGGGCTCCTACGAGCAGTACTTC.

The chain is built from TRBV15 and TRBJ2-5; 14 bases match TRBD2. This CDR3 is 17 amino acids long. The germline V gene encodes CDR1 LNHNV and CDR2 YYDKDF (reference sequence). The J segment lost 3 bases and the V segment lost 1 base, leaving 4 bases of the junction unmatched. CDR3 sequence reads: CATSRGTSGGLKETQYF. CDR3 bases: TGTGCCACCAGCAGAGGGACTAGCGGGGGGCTAAAAGAGACCCAGTACTTC.